The rows below give T cell receptor beta chains drawn from one sample of a study of cytomegalovirus exposure and HLA in healthy donors. Profiling relied on immunoSEQ multiplex PCR, and the TCRdb table lists in-frame clones only, not all of them. The repertoire holds hundreds of thousands of clones, with almost 80% as singletons. The sample was PBMCs. These receptors were collected from a male donor in good health and CMV-seronegative. Both conserved end residues are part of each CDR3. A D gene is named only where the DNA matches it firmly. Some rows mark clone size as missing; the rest say once, few, many or name a class of expanded clone.

v_gene	j_gene	abundance	d_gene	CDR3nt	CDR3aa
TRBV5-1	TRBJ2-7	once	TRBD1	TGCGCCAGCAGCTTGGCATTTGGGACAGGGAAAACCTACGAGCAGTACTTC	CASSLAFGTGKTYEQYF
TRBV27	TRBJ1-6	NA	NA	TGTGCCAGCAGCCAACAGTATAATTCACCCCTCCACTTT	CASSQQYNSPLHF
TRBV21-1	TRBJ1-2	NA	NA	TGTGCCAGCAGCTTAAAGCCCTTCCGGGACAGACTAACGGGCTACACCTTC	CASSLKPFRDRLTGYTF
TRBV28	TRBJ1-1	few	TRBD1	TGTGCCAGCAGTCGGGACAGGTGGGGGACTGAAGCTTTCTTT	CASSRDRWGTEAFF
TRBV19	TRBJ1-1	few	NA	TGTGCCAGTAGTACACGTGGACAGCTGAACACTGAAGCTTTCTTT	CASSTRGQLNTEAFF
TRBV5-1	TRBJ2-3	NA	TRBD1	TGCGCCAGCAGACAGGACAGGGGAACAGATACGCAGTATTTT	CASRQDRGTDTQYF
TRBV7-3	TRBJ1-1	NA	NA	TGTGCCAGCGCCCGGGGGGCCAATACTGAAGCTTTCTTT	CASARGANTEAFF
TRBV13	TRBJ2-5	NA	NA	TGTGCCAGCAGCTTACCTGGGGGCGGAGAGACCCAGTACTTC	CASSLPGGGETQYF
TRBV6-5	TRBJ1-3	few	TRBD1	TGTGCCAGCTTTGACCGAGACAGGGTAAAGACCATATATTTT	CASFDRDRVKTIYF
TRBV9	TRBJ2-7	many	NA	TGTGCCAGCAGCTTCAGGGGTATCTCCTACGAGCAGTACTTC	CASSFRGISYEQYF
TRBV7-8	TRBJ2-1	NA	TRBD2	TGTGCCAGCAGCCTACGGACTAGCGGGAGGCATAGCTACAATGAGCAGTTCTTC	CASSLRTSGRHSYNEQFF
TRBV4-3	TRBJ2-1	NA	TRBD2	TGCGCCAGCAGCCAAGTGGGCGGGGGGGTCAATGAGCAGTTCTTC	CASSQVGGGVNEQFF
TRBV7-2	TRBJ1-1	NA	NA	TGTGCCAGCAGCTTAGGCTGGGGGCCTGCTTTCTTT	CASSLGWGPAFF
TRBV29-1	TRBJ2-3	NA	NA	TGCAGCGTTGATTACACAGATACGCAGTATTTT	CSVDYTDTQYF
TRBV6-6	TRBJ1-2	NA	NA	TGTGCCAGCAGTACTTCCAAAATCTATGGCTACACCTTC	CASSTSKIYGYTF
TRBV11-2	TRBJ1-1	NA	NA	TGTGCCAGCAGCTTAAAATCAAACACTGAAGCTTTCTTT	CASSLKSNTEAFF
TRBV30	TRBJ1-5	NA	NA	TGTGCCTGGAGTCGGCAGGGAAGTGATCAGCCCCAGCATTTT	CAWSRQGSDQPQHF
TRBV9	TRBJ1-4	NA	NA	TGTGCCAGCAGCCCGGACACGCTTAATGAAAAACTGTTTTTT	CASSPDTLNEKLFF
TRBV5-1	TRBJ1-1	NA	NA	TGCGCCAGCAGCTTCCAGGGATCCAGCACTGAAGCTTTCTTT	CASSFQGSSTEAFF
TRBV7-9	TRBJ2-1	NA	TRBD1	TGTGCCAGCAGCCAAACCACAGGGGTGCCCTACAATGAGCAGTTCTTC	CASSQTTGVPYNEQFF
TRBV5-4	TRBJ2-1	NA	NA	TGTGCCAGCAGCTTACTAGGGGGAAACAATGAGCAGTTCTTC	CASSLLGGNNEQFF
TRBV28	TRBJ1-1	NA	TRBD1	TGTGCCAGCACCTGGACAGGGGAGAACACTGAAGCTTTCTTT	CASTWTGENTEAFF
TRBV11-2	TRBJ2-7	NA	TRBD2	TGTGCCAGCAGCCGCCGCGGGGGAGGGTTTAGCTCCTACGAGCAGTACTTC	CASSRRGGGFSSYEQYF
TRBV10-3	TRBJ2-2	NA	TRBD2	TGTATGAGCGGGGGGGAGAACACCGGGGAGCTGTTTTTT	CMSGGENTGELFF
TRBV4-3	TRBJ1-1	NA	TRBD1	TGCGCCAGCAGCCAAGTGACAGGGGAAACTGAAGCTTTCTTT	CASSQVTGETEAFF
TRBV7-2	TRBJ2-1	NA	NA	TGTGCCAGCAGCGTCGTTTCGACACACAATGAGCAGTTCTTC	CASSVVSTHNEQFF
TRBV19	TRBJ2-7	once	NA	TGTGCCAGTAAATCCGGAGACTACGAGCAGTACTTC	CASKSGDYEQYF
TRBV6-5	TRBJ2-6	NA	NA	TGTGCCAGCATTGGACTTACCCCTGGGGCCAACGTCCTGACTTTC	CASIGLTPGANVLTF
TRBV28	TRBJ2-1	NA	TRBD2	TGTGCCAGCAGTTTTGGTAGCGGGAGCCCCAATGAGCAGTTCTTC	CASSFGSGSPNEQFF
TRBV12-5	TRBJ2-3	NA	TRBD2	TGTGCTAGTGGCCCTCAGACTAGCGGGATTCCCCCAGATACGCAGTATTTT	CASGPQTSGIPPDTQYF
TRBV19	TRBJ2-7	NA	TRBD1	TGTGCCAGTAGACGACAGGGGGCGCCCACCTACGAGCAGTACTTC	CASRRQGAPTYEQYF
TRBV14	TRBJ1-5	few	NA	TGTGCCAGCAGCCAAGTATTACAGCAGGCTGATCAGCCCCAGCATTTT	CASSQVLQQADQPQHF
TRBV19	TRBJ1-2	once	NA	TGTGCCAGTAGTATAGGGGGCGCGGGGAACTATGGCTACACCTTC	CASSIGGAGNYGYTF
TRBV30	TRBJ2-3	NA	NA	TGTGCCTGGAATACAGGGTCTAGCACAGATACGCAGTATTTT	CAWNTGSSTDTQYF
TRBV7-3	TRBJ2-3	NA	NA	TGTGCCAGCAGCTTATTAGCGGTGAGCACAGATACGCAGTATTTT	CASSLLAVSTDTQYF
TRBV28	TRBJ1-2	NA	NA	TGTGCCAGCAGTTTAGTAAAGGGGGGGAACTATGGCTACACCTTC	CASSLVKGGNYGYTF
TRBV6-5	TRBJ1-1	NA	NA	TGTGCCAGCAGTTACTTGGGCCCGAACACTGAAGCTTTCTTT	CASSYLGPNTEAFF
TRBV19	TRBJ2-2	NA	NA	TGTGCCAGTAGTATAAAGAGCGGGGAGCTGTTTTTT	CASSIKSGELFF
TRBV11-3	TRBJ2-1	NA	NA	TGTGCCAGCAGCCACGGGGGACCTGTCCATGAGCAGTTCTTC	CASSHGGPVHEQFF
TRBV7-9	TRBJ1-1	NA	NA	TGTGCCAGCAGCCCCGGAGGGTACAGAGGTAACACTGAAGCTTTCTTT	CASSPGGYRGNTEAFF
TRBV6-5	TRBJ2-7	NA	TRBD1	TGTGCCAGCAGCCCCCGACAGGGTGGTATGTACGAGCAGTACTTC	CASSPRQGGMYEQYF
TRBV6-5	TRBJ1-1	few	TRBD1	TGTGCCAGCGGACAGGGCGTCACTGAAGCTTTCTTT	CASGQGVTEAFF
TRBV19	TRBJ1-2	NA	NA	TGTGCCAGTAGTATAGAAGCGCGAGGCTACACCTTC	CASSIEARGYTF
TRBV27	TRBJ2-7	NA	NA	TGTGCCAGCAGTTTATTCCGCCGACGGGGGTACGAGCAGTACTTC	CASSLFRRRGYEQYF
TRBV5-4	TRBJ2-2	NA	NA	TGTGCCAGCAGCACCTGGCGGGGACAGCAGCGTGTAGGCGGGGAGCTGTTTTTT	CASSTWRGQQRVGGELFF
TRBV19	TRBJ1-2	NA	NA	TGTGCCAGTATCTCCCGGGACAAAAACCCCTATGGCTACACCTTC	CASISRDKNPYGYTF
TRBV7-2	TRBJ2-3	NA	TRBD1	TGTGCCAGCAGCTCGACAGGGTCCAGCACAGATACGCAGTATTTT	CASSSTGSSTDTQYF